This TCR beta chain comes out of a study of T cells in Graves' hyperthyroidism and ophthalmopathy. Study information: Peripheral blood was acquired at first diagnosis, ahead of any therapy whatsoever.

This clonotype has only a few counts. The antigen is not known. For ophthalmopathy patients, the Clinical Activity Score was at least 3 and the NOSPECS grade at least 4; duration was under 3 months. Whole-study findings and limits: Among clonotypes expanded in thyroid above 0.001, most were also found in blood.

Amplification yielded TCR beta CDR3 regions, with RNA transcripts as the source. First-round RT-PCR targeting the TCR CDR3 was performed with the HTBI primer set. TCRdb recomputed calls from the multiplex PCR reads with MiXCR, one row per CDR3 protein. The sample holds about 290,000 distinct CDR3 sequences; about 15% are singletons and the top ten take approximately 60%. The sample comprised blood. The receptor was derived from a woman aged 55 to 70 with Graves' ophthalmopathy.

The CDR3 region is CATSRATTAGDIQYF. CDR3 coding DNA: TGTGCCACCAGCAGAGCGACTACCGCCGGAGACATTCAGTACTTC. The chain links TRBV15 to TRBJ2-4, with D perhaps TRBD2 (5 bases). V was cut by 1 base and J by 8 bases, with 15 bases left in between. Germline CDR1 reads LNHNV; CDR2 reads YYDKDF (reference sequence). This CDR3 contains 15 residues.